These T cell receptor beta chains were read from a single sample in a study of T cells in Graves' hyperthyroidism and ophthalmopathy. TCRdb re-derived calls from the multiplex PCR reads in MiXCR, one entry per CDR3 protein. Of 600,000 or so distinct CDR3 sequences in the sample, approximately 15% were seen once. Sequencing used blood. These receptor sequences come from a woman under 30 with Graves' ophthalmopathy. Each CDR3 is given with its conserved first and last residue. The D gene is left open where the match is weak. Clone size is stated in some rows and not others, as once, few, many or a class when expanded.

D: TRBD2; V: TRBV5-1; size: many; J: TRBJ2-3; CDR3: CASSLEVAGSSTDTQYF; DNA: TGCGCCAGCAGCTTGGAGGTAGCGGGGTCTAGCACAGATACGCAGTATTTT
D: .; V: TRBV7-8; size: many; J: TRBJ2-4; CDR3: CASTGGGIQYF; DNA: TGTGCCAGCACCGGAGGTGGCATTCAGTACTTC
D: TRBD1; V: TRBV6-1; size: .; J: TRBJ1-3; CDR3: CASSRTGIAGNTIYF; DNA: TGTGCCAGCAGCCGGACAGGGATCGCTGGAAACACCATATATTTT
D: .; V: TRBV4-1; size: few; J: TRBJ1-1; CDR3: CASSRIPPGPLNTEAFF; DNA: TGCGCCAGCAGCCGAATACCACCGGGACCGCTGAACACTGAAGCTTTCTTT
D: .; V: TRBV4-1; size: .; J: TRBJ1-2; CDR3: CASSQVKPRGINYGYTF; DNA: TGCGCCAGCAGCCAAGTAAAGCCCAGGGGCATTAACTATGGCTACACCTTC
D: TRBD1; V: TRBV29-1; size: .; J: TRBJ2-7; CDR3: CSVEDPGQGAREQYF; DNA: TGCAGCGTTGAAGATCCGGGCCAGGGGGCGCGAGAGCAGTACTTC
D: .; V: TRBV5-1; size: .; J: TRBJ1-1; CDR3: CASSLGAHTEAEAFF; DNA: TGCGCCAGCAGCTTGGGGGCCCACACAGAAGCTGAAGCTTTCTTT
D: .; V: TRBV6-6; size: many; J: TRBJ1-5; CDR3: CASSYSHGSNQPQHF; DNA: TGTGCCAGCAGTTACTCACACGGGTCTAATCAGCCCCAGCATTTT
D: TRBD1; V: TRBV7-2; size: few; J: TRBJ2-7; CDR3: CASSTGTGIFYEQYF; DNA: TGTGCCAGCAGCACCGGGACAGGGATCTTCTACGAGCAGTACTTC
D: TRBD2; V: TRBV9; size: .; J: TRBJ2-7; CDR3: CASSVEAGSTYEQYF; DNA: TGTGCCAGCAGCGTAGAAGCGGGGTCAACCTACGAGCAGTACTTC
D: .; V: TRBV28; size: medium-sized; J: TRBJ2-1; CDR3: CASSFPNEQFF; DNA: TGTGCCAGCAGTTTTCCTAATGAGCAGTTCTTC
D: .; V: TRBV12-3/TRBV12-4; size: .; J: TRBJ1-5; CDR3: CASSRHSPRTAQPQHF; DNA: TGTGCCAGCAGTCGACACAGTCCCCGAACGGCTCAGCCCCAGCATTTT
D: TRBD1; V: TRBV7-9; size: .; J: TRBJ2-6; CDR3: CASSLGQGTGANVLTF; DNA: TGTGCCAGCAGCTTGGGACAGGGTACTGGGGCCAACGTCCTGACTTTC
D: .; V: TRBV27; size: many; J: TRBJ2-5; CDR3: CASSLSIAEETQYF; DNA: TGTGCCAGCAGTTTATCGATAGCAGAAGAGACCCAGTACTTC
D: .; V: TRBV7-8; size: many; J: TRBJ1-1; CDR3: CASSFITGAQTEAFF; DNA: TGTGCCAGCAGCTTCATTACGGGGGCGCAGACTGAAGCTTTCTTT
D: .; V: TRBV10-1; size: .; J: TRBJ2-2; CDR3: CASSESWVGVVTGELFF; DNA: TGCGCCAGCAGTGAGTCGTGGGTGGGAGTGGTCACCGGGGAGCTGTTTTTT
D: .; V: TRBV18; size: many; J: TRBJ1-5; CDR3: CASSPSTVGNQPQHF; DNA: TGTGCCAGCTCACCATCGACAGTGGGCAATCAGCCCCAGCATTTT
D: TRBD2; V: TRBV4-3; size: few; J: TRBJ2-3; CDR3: CASSPGEGGWTDTQYF; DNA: TGCGCCAGCAGCCCCGGGGAGGGAGGGTGGACAGATACGCAGTATTTT
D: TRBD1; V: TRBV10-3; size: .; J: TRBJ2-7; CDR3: CAINSGQGALGEQYF; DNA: TGTGCCATCAACTCTGGACAGGGGGCATTGGGCGAGCAGTACTTC
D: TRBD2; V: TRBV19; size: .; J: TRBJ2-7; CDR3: CASSSREGQVPYEQYF; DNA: TGTGCCAGTAGTTCCCGGGAGGGCCAGGTCCCCTACGAGCAGTACTTC
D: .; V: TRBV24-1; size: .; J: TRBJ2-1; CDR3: CATRSSSYNEQFF; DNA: TGTGCCACCAGAAGTAGCTCCTACAATGAGCAGTTCTTC
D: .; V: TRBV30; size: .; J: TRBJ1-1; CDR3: CAWSVSVSTEAFF; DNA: TGTGCCTGGAGTGTTTCAGTTTCCACTGAAGCTTTCTTT
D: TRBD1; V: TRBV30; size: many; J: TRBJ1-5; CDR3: CAWSRDRNDQPQHF; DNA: TGTGCCTGGTCCCGGGACAGAAACGATCAGCCCCAGCATTTT
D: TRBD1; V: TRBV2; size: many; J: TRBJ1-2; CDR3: CASSEAGQGTNYGYTF; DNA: TGTGCCAGCAGTGAAGCGGGACAGGGCACTAACTATGGCTACACCTTC
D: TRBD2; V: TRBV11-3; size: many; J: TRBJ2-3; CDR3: CASSQAGTRPTDTQYF; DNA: TGTGCCAGCAGCCAAGCCGGGACTAGACCCACAGATACGCAGTATTTT
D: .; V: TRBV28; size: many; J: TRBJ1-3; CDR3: CASTDFSSGNTIYF; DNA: TGTGCCAGCACCGATTTCTCCTCTGGAAACACCATATATTTT
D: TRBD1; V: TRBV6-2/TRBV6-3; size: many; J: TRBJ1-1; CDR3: CASLQGTTTEAFF; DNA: TGTGCCAGCTTACAGGGGACGACCACTGAAGCTTTCTTT
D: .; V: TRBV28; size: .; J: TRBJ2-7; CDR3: CASSGQTCEQYF; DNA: TGTGCCAGCAGTGGACAAACCTGCGAGCAGTACTTC
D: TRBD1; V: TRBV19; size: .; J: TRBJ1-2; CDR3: CASRRGDGYTF; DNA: TGTGCCAGTCGCAGGGGGGATGGCTACACCTTC
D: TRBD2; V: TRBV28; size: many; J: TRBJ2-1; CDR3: CASSLNAGGFYNEQFF; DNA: TGTGCCAGCAGTTTAAATGCGGGAGGGTTTTACAATGAGCAGTTCTTC
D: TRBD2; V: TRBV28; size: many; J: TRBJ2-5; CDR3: CASSSGTSGVETQYF; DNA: TGTGCCAGCAGTTCCGGGACTAGCGGGGTGGAGACCCAGTACTTC
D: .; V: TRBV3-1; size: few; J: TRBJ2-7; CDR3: CASSQDTEQYF; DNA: TGTGCCAGCAGCCAGGATACCGAGCAGTACTTC
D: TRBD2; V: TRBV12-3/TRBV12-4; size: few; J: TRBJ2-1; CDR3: CASSFGLAGSSYNEQFF; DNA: TGTGCCAGCAGTTTCGGACTAGCGGGTAGCTCCTACAATGAGCAGTTCTTC
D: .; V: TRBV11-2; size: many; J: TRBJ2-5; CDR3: CASSQGSVGETQYF; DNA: TGTGCCAGCAGTCAAGGAAGTGTTGGAGAGACCCAGTACTTC
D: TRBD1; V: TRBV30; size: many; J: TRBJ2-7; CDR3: CAWREGQAYEQYF; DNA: TGTGCCTGGAGGGAAGGACAGGCCTACGAGCAGTACTTC
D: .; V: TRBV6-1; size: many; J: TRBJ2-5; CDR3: CASTPAYRETQYF; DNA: TGTGCCAGCACGCCAGCCTATCGGGAGACCCAGTACTTC
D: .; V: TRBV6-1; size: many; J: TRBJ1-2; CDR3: CASNLGDSWPYGYTF; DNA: TGTGCCAGCAACCTTGGGGACTCATGGCCCTATGGCTACACCTTC
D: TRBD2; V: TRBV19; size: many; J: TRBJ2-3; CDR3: CASSIDVGGAADTQYF; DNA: TGTGCCAGTAGTATAGATGTGGGAGGGGCGGCAGATACGCAGTATTTT
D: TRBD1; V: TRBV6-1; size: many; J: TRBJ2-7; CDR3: CASSPRGDSSYEQYF; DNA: TGTGCCAGCAGTCCTAGAGGGGACAGTTCCTACGAGCAGTACTTC
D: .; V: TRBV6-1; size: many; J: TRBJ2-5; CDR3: CASSSGWDIQETQYF; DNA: TGTGCCAGCAGTTCCGGGTGGGACATCCAAGAGACCCAGTACTTC
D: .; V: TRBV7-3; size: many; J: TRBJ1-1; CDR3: CASSLLGVMNTEAFF; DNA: TGTGCCAGCAGCTTATTAGGTGTTATGAACACTGAAGCTTTCTTT
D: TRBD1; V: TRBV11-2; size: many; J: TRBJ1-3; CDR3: CASSADRVTGNTIYF; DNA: TGTGCCAGCAGCGCGGACAGGGTAACTGGAAACACCATATATTTT
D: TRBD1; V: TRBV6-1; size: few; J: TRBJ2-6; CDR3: CASRPDRERAGANVLTF; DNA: TGTGCCAGCAGACCGGACAGGGAAAGGGCTGGGGCCAACGTCCTGACTTTC
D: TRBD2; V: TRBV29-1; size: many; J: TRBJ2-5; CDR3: CSVGLAGGPRETQYF; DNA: TGCAGCGTTGGACTAGCGGGAGGGCCCCGGGAGACCCAGTACTTC
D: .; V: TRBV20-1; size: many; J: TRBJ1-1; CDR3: CSASAGYEYTEAFF; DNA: TGCAGTGCTTCGGCAGGTTATGAGTACACTGAAGCTTTCTTT
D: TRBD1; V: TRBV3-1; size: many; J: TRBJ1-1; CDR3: CASSAGQVPEAFF; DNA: TGTGCCAGCAGCGCCGGACAGGTCCCTGAAGCTTTCTTT
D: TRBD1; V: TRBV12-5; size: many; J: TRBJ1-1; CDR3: CASGFYVTGTGFSFSEAFF; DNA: TGTGCTAGTGGTTTTTACGTGACCGGGACAGGGTTTTCCTTCTCTGAAGCTTTCTTT
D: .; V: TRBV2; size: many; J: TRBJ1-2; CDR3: CASSRDGNYGYTF; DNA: TGTGCCAGCAGCCGGGACGGAAACTATGGCTACACCTTC
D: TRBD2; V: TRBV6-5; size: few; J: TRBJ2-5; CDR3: CASSYTSGSRETQYF; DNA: TGTGCCAGCAGTTACACTAGCGGGAGTAGGGAGACCCAGTACTTC
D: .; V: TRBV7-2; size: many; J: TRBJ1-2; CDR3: CASSPKEEYGYTF; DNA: TGTGCCAGCAGCCCTAAAGAGGAGTATGGCTACACCTTC
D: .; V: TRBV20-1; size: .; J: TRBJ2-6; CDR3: CSAAELSGANVLTF; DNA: TGCAGTGCTGCAGAGCTCTCTGGGGCCAACGTCCTGACTTTC
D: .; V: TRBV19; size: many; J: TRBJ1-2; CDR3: CASSIGHTNVTYGYTF; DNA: TGTGCCAGTAGTATAGGTCACACCAATGTGACCTATGGCTACACCTTC
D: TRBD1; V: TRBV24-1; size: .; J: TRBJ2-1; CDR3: CATSDVIIRDSLPYNEQFF; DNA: TGTGCCACCAGTGACGTAATAATCCGGGACAGCTTACCCTACAATGAGCAGTTCTTC
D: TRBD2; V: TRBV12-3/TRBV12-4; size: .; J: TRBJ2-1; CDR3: CASRFPRTSGSNEQFF; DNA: TGTGCCAGCAGGTTCCCCCGGACTAGCGGGAGTAATGAGCAGTTCTTC
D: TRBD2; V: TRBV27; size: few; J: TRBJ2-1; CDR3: CASLTSGSPIPTNEQFF; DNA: TGTGCCAGCCTTACTAGCGGGAGTCCAATTCCTACTAATGAGCAGTTCTTC
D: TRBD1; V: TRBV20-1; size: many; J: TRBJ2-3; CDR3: CSVSRDRLRTDTQYF; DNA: TGCAGTGTTTCCCGGGACAGGCTTCGCACAGATACGCAGTATTTT
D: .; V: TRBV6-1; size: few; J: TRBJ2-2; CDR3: CASHWLGSVTGELFF; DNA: TGTGCCAGCCACTGGTTGGGGAGCGTGACCGGGGAGCTGTTTTTT
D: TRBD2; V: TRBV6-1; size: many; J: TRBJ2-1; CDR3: CASRFGVGGRAPQQFF; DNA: TGTGCCAGCAGGTTTGGGGTCGGCGGGAGGGCCCCACAGCAGTTCTTC